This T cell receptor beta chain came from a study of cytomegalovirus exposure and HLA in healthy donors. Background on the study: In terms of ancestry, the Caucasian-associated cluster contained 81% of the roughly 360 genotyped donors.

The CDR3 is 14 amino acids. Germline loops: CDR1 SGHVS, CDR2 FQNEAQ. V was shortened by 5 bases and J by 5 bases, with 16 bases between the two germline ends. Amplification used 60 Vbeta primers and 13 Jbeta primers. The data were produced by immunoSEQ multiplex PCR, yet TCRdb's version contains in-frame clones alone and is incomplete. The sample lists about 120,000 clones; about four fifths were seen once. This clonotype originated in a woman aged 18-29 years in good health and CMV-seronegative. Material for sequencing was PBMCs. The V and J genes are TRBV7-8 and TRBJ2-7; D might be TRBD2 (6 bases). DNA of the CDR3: TGTGCCAGCAGCACCAGGGACCCGGGGGACGAGCAGTACTTC. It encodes CASSTRDPGDEQYF. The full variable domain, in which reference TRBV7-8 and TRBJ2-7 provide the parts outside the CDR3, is GAGVSQSPRYKVAKRGQDVALRCDPISGHVSLFWYQQALGQGPEFLTYFQNEAQLDKSGLPSDRFFAERPEGSVSTLKIQRTQQEDSAVYLCASSTRDPGDEQYFGPGTRLTVT.